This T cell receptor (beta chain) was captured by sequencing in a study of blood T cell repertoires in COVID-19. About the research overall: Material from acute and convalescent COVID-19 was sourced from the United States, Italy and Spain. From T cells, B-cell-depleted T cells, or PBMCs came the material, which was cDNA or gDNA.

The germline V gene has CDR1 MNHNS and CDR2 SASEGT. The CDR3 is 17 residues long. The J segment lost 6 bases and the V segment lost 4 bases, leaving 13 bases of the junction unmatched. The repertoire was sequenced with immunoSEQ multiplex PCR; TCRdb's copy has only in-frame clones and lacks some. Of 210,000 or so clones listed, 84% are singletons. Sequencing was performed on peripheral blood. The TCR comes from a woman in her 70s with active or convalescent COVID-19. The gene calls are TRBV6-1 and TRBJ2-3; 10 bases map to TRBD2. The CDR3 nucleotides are TGTGCCAGCAGTGTTCGGGCTAGCGGGGGAAAGGTCGATACGCAGTATTTT. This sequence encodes CASSVRASGGKVDTQYF.